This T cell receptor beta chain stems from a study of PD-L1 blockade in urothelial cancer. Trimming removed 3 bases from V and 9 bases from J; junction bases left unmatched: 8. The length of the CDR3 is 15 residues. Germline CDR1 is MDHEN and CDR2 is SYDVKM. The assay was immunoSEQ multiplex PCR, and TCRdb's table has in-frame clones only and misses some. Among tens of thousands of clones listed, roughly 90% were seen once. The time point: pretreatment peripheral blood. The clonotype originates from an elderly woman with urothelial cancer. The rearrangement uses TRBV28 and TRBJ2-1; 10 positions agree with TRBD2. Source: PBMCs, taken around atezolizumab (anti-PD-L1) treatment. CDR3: CASSFQSGRVSEQFF. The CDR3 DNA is TGTGCCAGCAGTTTTCAAAGCGGGAGGGTATCTGAGCAGTTCTTC.